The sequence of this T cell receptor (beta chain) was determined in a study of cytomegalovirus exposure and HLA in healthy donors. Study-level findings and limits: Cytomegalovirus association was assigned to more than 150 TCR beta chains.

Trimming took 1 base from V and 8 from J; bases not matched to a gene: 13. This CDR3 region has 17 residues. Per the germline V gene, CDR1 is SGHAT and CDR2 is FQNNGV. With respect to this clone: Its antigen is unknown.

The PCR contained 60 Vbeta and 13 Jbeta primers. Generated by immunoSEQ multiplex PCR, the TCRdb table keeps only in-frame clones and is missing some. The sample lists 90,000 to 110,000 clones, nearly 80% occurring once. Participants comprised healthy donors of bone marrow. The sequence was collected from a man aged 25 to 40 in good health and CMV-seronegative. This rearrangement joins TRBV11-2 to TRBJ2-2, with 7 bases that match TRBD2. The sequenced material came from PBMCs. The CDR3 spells CASSLVARRERMGELFF. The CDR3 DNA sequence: TGTGCCAGCAGCTTAGTTGCTCGGCGGGAGCGCATGGGGGAGCTGTTTTTT.